The rows below give T cell receptor beta chains drawn from one sample of a study of T cells in Graves' hyperthyroidism and ophthalmopathy. MiXCR was run by TCRdb on the multiplex PCR reads, yielding one entry per CDR3 protein. The data contain fewer than 700,000 distinct CDR3 sequences, roughly a sixth of them singletons. What was sequenced was blood. These receptor sequences come from a woman under 30 with Graves' ophthalmopathy. CDR3s include the opening cysteine and the closing phenylalanine or tryptophan. The order of the fields is V gene, clone size, D gene, J gene, CDR3 protein, CDR3 DNA. A D gene is named only where the DNA matches it firmly. For some rows the clone size is stated as once, few or many, or as a class when expanded; others skip it.

V gene: TRBV6-6
clone size: .
D gene: TRBD2
J gene: TRBJ2-1
CDR3 protein: CASSYHSGRADNEQFF
CDR3 DNA: TGTGCCAGCAGTTACCATAGCGGGAGGGCCGACAATGAGCAGTTCTTC

V gene: TRBV12-3/TRBV12-4
clone size: .
D gene: .
J gene: TRBJ1-2
CDR3 protein: CASSPVDRIFYGYTF
CDR3 DNA: TGTGCCAGCAGCCCAGTCGACAGGATCTTCTATGGCTACACCTTC

V gene: TRBV24-1
clone size: few
D gene: .
J gene: TRBJ1-5
CDR3 protein: CATSGGTGQPQHF
CDR3 DNA: TGTGCCACCAGTGGGGGGACGGGGCAGCCCCAGCATTTT

V gene: TRBV11-1
clone size: many
D gene: .
J gene: TRBJ2-1
CDR3 protein: CASSLAVLNYNEQFF
CDR3 DNA: TGTGCCAGCAGCTTAGCGGTGCTGAACTACAATGAGCAGTTCTTC

V gene: TRBV15
clone size: few
D gene: .
J gene: TRBJ1-5
CDR3 protein: CATSRVRSNQPQHF
CDR3 DNA: TGTGCCACCAGCAGGGTTCGAAGCAATCAGCCCCAGCATTTT

V gene: TRBV28
clone size: .
D gene: .
J gene: TRBJ1-6
CDR3 protein: CASSQEAGLSNSPLHF
CDR3 DNA: TGCGCCAGCAGCCAAGAAGCCGGGCTCTCGAATTCACCCCTCCACTTT

V gene: TRBV28
clone size: many
D gene: TRBD2
J gene: TRBJ2-3
CDR3 protein: CASSLPRGANTDTQYF
CDR3 DNA: TGTGCCAGCAGTTTACCGCGGGGGGCCAACACAGATACGCAGTATTTT

V gene: TRBV20-1
clone size: many
D gene: .
J gene: TRBJ2-3
CDR3 protein: CSASGGGASGAEDTQYF
CDR3 DNA: TGCAGTGCTTCCGGAGGGGGGGCTAGCGGAGCTGAAGATACGCAGTATTTT

V gene: TRBV28
clone size: many
D gene: .
J gene: TRBJ2-1
CDR3 protein: CASSFRDKRTNEQFF
CDR3 DNA: TGTGCCAGCAGTTTCCGGGACAAGAGAACCAATGAGCAGTTCTTC

V gene: TRBV7-8
clone size: many
D gene: .
J gene: TRBJ2-1
CDR3 protein: CASSPRVISYNEQFF
CDR3 DNA: TGTGCCAGCAGCCCCCGAGTAATCTCCTACAATGAGCAGTTCTTC

V gene: TRBV19
clone size: .
D gene: .
J gene: TRBJ2-5
CDR3 protein: CASSIGALQETQYF
CDR3 DNA: TGTGCCAGTAGTATTGGAGCCCTCCAAGAGACCCAGTACTTC

V gene: TRBV4-1
clone size: .
D gene: .
J gene: TRBJ1-1
CDR3 protein: CASSQVLLPAFF
CDR3 DNA: TGCGCCAGCAGCCAAGTGCTACTCCCTGCTTTCTTT

V gene: TRBV6-2/TRBV6-3
clone size: many
D gene: .
J gene: TRBJ2-1
CDR3 protein: CASSAHRDWGQFF
CDR3 DNA: TGTGCCAGCAGTGCCCATCGGGACTGGGGGCAGTTCTTC

V gene: TRBV7-6
clone size: .
D gene: .
J gene: TRBJ2-2
CDR3 protein: CASSSPWGAIGELFF
CDR3 DNA: TGTGCCAGCAGCTCCCCCTGGGGAGCAATCGGGGAGCTGTTTTTT

V gene: TRBV27
clone size: .
D gene: .
J gene: TRBJ2-3
CDR3 protein: CASSFQAGNTQYF
CDR3 DNA: TGTGCCAGCAGTTTCCAGGCCGGAAATACGCAGTATTTT

V gene: TRBV7-2
clone size: many
D gene: TRBD2
J gene: TRBJ2-5
CDR3 protein: CASSLIVTSGRRGETQYF
CDR3 DNA: TGTGCCAGCAGCTTAATAGTGACTAGCGGGAGAAGGGGGGAGACCCAGTACTTC

V gene: TRBV4-1
clone size: few
D gene: TRBD2
J gene: TRBJ2-5
CDR3 protein: CASSQSPPSGGETQYF
CDR3 DNA: TGCGCCAGCAGCCAATCTCCACCCTCGGGGGGAGAGACCCAGTACTTC

V gene: TRBV7-8
clone size: many
D gene: TRBD1
J gene: TRBJ1-1
CDR3 protein: CASSRTGGEYTEAFF
CDR3 DNA: TGTGCCAGCAGCAGAACAGGGGGCGAGTACACTGAAGCTTTCTTT

V gene: TRBV12-3/TRBV12-4
clone size: many
D gene: TRBD1
J gene: TRBJ1-1
CDR3 protein: CASSPGGWNTEAFF
CDR3 DNA: TGTGCCAGCAGTCCAGGGGGATGGAACACTGAAGCTTTCTTT

V gene: TRBV9
clone size: few
D gene: TRBD2
J gene: TRBJ2-2
CDR3 protein: CASSVAPVAGATGELFF
CDR3 DNA: TGTGCCAGCAGCGTAGCTCCGGTAGCGGGAGCTACCGGGGAGCTGTTTTTT

V gene: TRBV4-1
clone size: few
D gene: .
J gene: TRBJ1-2
CDR3 protein: CASSRDTTNYGYTF
CDR3 DNA: TGCGCCAGCAGCCGGGACACCACTAACTATGGCTACACCTTC

V gene: TRBV13
clone size: many
D gene: .
J gene: TRBJ1-1
CDR3 protein: CASSFFSPNTEAFF
CDR3 DNA: TGTGCCAGCAGCTTCTTTTCCCCGAACACTGAAGCTTTCTTT

V gene: TRBV30
clone size: many
D gene: .
J gene: TRBJ2-1
CDR3 protein: CAWSVGPNEQFF
CDR3 DNA: TGTGCCTGGAGTGTCGGCCCCAATGAGCAGTTCTTC

V gene: TRBV12-3/TRBV12-4
clone size: many
D gene: TRBD1
J gene: TRBJ1-2
CDR3 protein: CASSPAGQGNYGYTF
CDR3 DNA: TGTGCCAGCAGCCCCGCCGGACAGGGGAACTATGGCTACACCTTC

V gene: TRBV10-3
clone size: many
D gene: .
J gene: TRBJ1-1
CDR3 protein: CAISESTDNTEAFF
CDR3 DNA: TGTGCCATCAGTGAGTCGACAGATAACACTGAAGCTTTCTTT